The 8 T cell receptor beta chains presented below share a single source sample, sequenced in a study of T cell changes during pregnancy in multiple sclerosis. Libraries were prepared by immunoSEQ multiplex PCR; TCRdb keeps only in-frame clonotypes and omits some of them. Of roughly 30,000 clones listed, more than 75% are singletons. This material consisted of CD8+ T cells from peripheral blood mononuclear cells, taken after pregnancy. The source is a female donor with multiple sclerosis, enrolled in a pregnancy study.

The V and J genes are TRBV9 and TRBJ2-7, with 7 bases fitting TRBD1. Germline CDR1 and CDR2: SGDLS and YYNGEE. CDR3 length: 15 amino acids. J was trimmed by 5 bases and V by 3 bases; bases with no gene match: 11. In DNA form, the CDR3 reads TGTGCCAGCAGCGCTGTGACAGGGAGTCTCGACGAGCAGTACTTC. The encoded protein is CASSAVTGSLDEQYF.

The chain is built from TRBV28 and TRBJ2-2; 9 nucleotides match TRBD2. CDR3 length: 15 residues. Trimming removed 3 bases from V and 7 bases from J; junction bases left unmatched: 6. The germline V gene has CDR1 MDHEN and CDR2 SYDVKM. The CDR3 is CASSFQRGVRGELFF. In DNA, the CDR3 is TGTGCCAGCAGTTTCCAGCGGGGGGTCCGCGGGGAGCTGTTTTTT.

This clone was found a few times. The chain carries TRBV27 and TRBJ1-2, with a weak D call TRBD1 (5 bases). Germline CDR1 reads MNHEY; CDR2 reads SMNVEV (reference sequence). The germline V and J ends were trimmed by 5 bases and 4 bases, with 11 bases remaining between them. The CDR3 runs 13 residues. Written as DNA, the CDR3 is TGTGCCAGCAGTCAGGGAGGTGGCTATGGCTACACCTTC. Translated, it gives CASSQGGGYGYTF.

This clone was picked up one time. The chain has TRBV27 and TRBJ2-7, with a weak D call TRBD1 (5 bases). CDR1 is MNHEY and CDR2 is SMNVEV in the germline V gene (reference sequence). The CDR3 sequence is 15 residues long. V lost 5 bases, J lost 2 bases, and 16 bases lay in between. The CDR3 region has the DNA TGTGCCAGCAGTGTCCTCCAAGGGGCAGCCTACGAGCAGTACTTC. Amino acid sequence: CASSVLQGAAYEQYF.

This clone has just one count. This chain uses TRBV5-6 with TRBJ2-7, with D maybe TRBD1 (5 bases). Trimming took 5 bases from V and 5 from J, leaving 20 bases between them. CDR3 length: 15 residues. Germline CDR1 reads SGHDT; CDR2 reads YYEEEE. CDR3 nucleotides: TGTGCCAGCAGTCTTCTGACAGATATCTACGACGAGCAGTACTTC. Translated: CASSLLTDIYDEQYF.

This clone occurred once. The chain joins TRBV7-9 to TRBJ2-7; 7 positions match TRBD1. J lost 4 bases, V lost 1 base, and 10 bases had no gene match. Germline V gene lookup returns CDR1 SEHNR and CDR2 FQNEAQ (reference sequence). The CDR3 loop spans 16 amino acids. The CDR3 here is CASSLGSGTELYEQYF. The CDR3 nucleotides read TGTGCCAGCAGCTTAGGTTCTGGGACAGAATTATACGAGCAGTACTTC.

The J gene is TRBJ1-1, the V gene TRBV9; the D gene is possibly TRBD1 (5 bases). V was clipped by 0 bases and J by 0 bases, with 12 bases between them. The CDR3 length is 16 residues. Looked up from germline, CDR1 is SGDLS and CDR2 is YYNGEE. CDR3 coding DNA: TGTGCCAGCAGCGTAGAGGGGTCGCTACTGAACACTGAAGCTTTCTTT. Residues: CASSVEGSLLNTEAFF.

This sequence joins TRBV28 and TRBJ2-7, with 7 bases that match TRBD2. Germline CDR1 MDHEN, CDR2 SYDVKM. The V and J ends lost 8 bases and 3 bases, in that order; junction bases with no gene match: 1. The CDR3 loop spans 11 amino acids. In DNA form, the CDR3 reads TGTGCCAGCCGGGACTACTACGAGCAGTACTTC. As protein: CASRDYYEQYF.